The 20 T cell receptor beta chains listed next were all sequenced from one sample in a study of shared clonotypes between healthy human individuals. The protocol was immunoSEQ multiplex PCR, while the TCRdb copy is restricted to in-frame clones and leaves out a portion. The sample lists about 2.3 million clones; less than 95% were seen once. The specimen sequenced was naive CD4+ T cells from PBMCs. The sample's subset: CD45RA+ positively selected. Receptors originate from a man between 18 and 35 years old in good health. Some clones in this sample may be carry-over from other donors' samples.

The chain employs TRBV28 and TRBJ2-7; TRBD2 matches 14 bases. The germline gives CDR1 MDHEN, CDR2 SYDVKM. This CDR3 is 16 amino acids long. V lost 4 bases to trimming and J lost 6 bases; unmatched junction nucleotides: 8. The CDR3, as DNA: TGTGCCAGCAGTTCCCCCGGGACTAGCGGGAGAGGCGAGCAGTACTTC. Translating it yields CASSSPGTSGRGEQYF.

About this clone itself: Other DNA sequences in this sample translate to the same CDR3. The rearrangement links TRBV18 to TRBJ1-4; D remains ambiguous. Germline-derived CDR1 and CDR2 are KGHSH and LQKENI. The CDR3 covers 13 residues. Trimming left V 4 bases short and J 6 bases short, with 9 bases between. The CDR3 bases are TGTGCCAGCTCACGCGGGAAGGATGAAAAACTGTTTTTT. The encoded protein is CASSRGKDEKLFF.

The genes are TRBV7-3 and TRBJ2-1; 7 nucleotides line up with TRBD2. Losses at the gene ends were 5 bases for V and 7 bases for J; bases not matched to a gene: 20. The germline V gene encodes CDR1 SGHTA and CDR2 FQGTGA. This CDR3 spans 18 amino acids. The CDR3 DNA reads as TGTGCCAGCAGCCAGGATGCTAGCGGAGGCGTCAAGGGTAATGAGCAGTTCTTC. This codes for CASSQDASGGVKGNEQFF. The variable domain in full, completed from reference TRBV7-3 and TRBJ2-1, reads GAGVSQTPSNKVTEKGKYVELRCDPISGHTALYWYRQSLGQGPEFLIYFQGTGAADDSGLPNDRFFAVRPEGSVSTLKIQRTERGDSAVYLCASSQDASGGVKGNEQFFGPGTRLTVL.

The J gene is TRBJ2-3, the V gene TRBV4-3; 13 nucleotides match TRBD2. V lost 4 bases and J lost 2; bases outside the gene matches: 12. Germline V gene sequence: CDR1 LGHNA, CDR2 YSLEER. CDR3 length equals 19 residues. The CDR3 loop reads CASSPGTSGTALFTDTQYF. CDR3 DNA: TGCGCCAGCAGCCCAGGGACTAGCGGGACCGCATTATTCACAGATACGCAGTATTTT.

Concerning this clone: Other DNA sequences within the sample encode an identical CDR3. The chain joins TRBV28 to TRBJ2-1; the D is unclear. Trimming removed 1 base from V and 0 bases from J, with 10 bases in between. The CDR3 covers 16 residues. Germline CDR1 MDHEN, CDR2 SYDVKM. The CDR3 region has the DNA TGTGCCAGCAGTTTATCGGGCGCTTTCTCCTACAATGAGCAGTTCTTC. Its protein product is CASSLSGAFSYNEQFF.

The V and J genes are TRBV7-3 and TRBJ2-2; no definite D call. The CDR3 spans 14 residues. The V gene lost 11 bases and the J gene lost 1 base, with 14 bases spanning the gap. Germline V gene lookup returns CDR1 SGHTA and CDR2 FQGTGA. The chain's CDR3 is CASRPARNTGELFF. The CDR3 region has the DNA TGTGCCTCGAGACCAGCCCGGAACACCGGGGAGCTGTTTTTT.

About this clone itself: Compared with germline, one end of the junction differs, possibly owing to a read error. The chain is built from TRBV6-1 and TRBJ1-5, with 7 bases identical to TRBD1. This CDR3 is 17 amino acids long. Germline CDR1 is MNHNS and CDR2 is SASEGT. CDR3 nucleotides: TGTGCCAGCAGTCAAGCCTCGGACAGGTTTAGCAATCAGCCCCAGCATTTT. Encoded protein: CASSQASDRFSNQPQHF.

CDR3 sequence (DNA): TGCGCCAGCAGCTTGGCCGGCACCGGGAGGGGAAACACCATATATTTT. This gives the protein CASSLAGTGRGNTIYF. The genes are TRBV5-1 and TRBJ1-3; the D is unclear. Trimming took 0 bases from V and 4 from J, leaving 14 bases between them. Germline V gene data show CDR1 as SGHRS and CDR2 as YFSETQ. The CDR3 has 16 residues.

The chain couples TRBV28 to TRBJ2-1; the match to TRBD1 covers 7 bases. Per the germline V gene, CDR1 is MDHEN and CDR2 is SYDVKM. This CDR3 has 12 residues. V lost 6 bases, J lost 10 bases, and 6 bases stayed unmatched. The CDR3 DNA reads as TGTGCCAGCAGCCTAAAGACAGGGGAGCAGTTCTTC. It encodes CASSLKTGEQFF.

CDR3 region: CASSYEQLKVTQYF. CDR3 DNA: TGTGCCAGCAGTTACGAGCAGCTAAAGGTGACCCAGTACTTC. The chain joins TRBV6-5 to TRBJ2-5; D gene uncertain. V gave up 2 bases and J gave up 7 bases, with 14 bases separating them. Germline V gene data show CDR1 as MNHEY and CDR2 as SVGAGI. The CDR3 runs to 14 residues.

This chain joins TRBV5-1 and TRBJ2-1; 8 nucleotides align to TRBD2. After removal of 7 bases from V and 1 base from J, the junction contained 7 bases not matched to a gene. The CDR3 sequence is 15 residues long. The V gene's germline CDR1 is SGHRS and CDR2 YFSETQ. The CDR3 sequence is CASLRAGASYNEQFF. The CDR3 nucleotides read TGCGCCAGCCTCAGAGCGGGGGCATCCTACAATGAGCAGTTCTTC. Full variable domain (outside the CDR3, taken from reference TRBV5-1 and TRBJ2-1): KAGVTQTPRYLIKTRGQQVTLSCSPISGHRSVSWYQQTPGQGLQFLFEYFSETQRNKGNFPGRFSGRQFSNSRSEMNVSTLELGDSALYLCASLRAGASYNEQFFGPGTRLTVL.

The CDR3 DNA follows: TGTGCCAGCAGCTTAGGCCCGTCGGGGGAGACCCAGTACTTC. As protein: CASSLGPSGETQYF. This chain joins TRBV7-9 and TRBJ2-5; TRBD2 might be the D (5 bases). V was clipped by 1 base and J by 5 bases, with 11 bases between them. CDR3 length: 14 residues. The germline gives CDR1 SEHNR, CDR2 FQNEAQ (reference sequence).

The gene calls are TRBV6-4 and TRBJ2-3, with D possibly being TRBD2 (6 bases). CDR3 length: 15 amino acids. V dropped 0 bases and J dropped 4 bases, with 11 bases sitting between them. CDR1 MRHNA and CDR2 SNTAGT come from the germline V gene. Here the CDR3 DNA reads TGTGCCAGCAGTGACTCTAGCGGAGGCCCAGATACGCAGTATTTT. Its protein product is CASSDSSGGPDTQYF.

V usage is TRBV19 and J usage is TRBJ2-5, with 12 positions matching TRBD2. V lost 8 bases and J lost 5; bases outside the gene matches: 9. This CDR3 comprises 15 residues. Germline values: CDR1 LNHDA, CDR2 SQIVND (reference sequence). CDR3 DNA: TGTGCCAGTTCGTCGGGACTAGCGGGCGGGGAGACCCAGTACTTC. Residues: CASSSGLAGGETQYF.

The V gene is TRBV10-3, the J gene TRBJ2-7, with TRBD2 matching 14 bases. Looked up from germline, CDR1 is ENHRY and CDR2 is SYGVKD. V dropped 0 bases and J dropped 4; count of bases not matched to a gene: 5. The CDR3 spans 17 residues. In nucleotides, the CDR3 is TGTGCCATCAGTGAGTCGACTCGACTAGCGGGAGGGTACGAGCAGTACTTC. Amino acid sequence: CAISESTRLAGGYEQYF.

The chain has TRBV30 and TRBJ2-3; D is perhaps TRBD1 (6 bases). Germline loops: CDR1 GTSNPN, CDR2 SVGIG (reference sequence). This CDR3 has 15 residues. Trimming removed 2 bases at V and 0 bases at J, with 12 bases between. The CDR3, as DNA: TGTGCCTGGAGTTTCACAGGGAAAAGCACAGATACGCAGTATTTT. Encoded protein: CAWSFTGKSTDTQYF.

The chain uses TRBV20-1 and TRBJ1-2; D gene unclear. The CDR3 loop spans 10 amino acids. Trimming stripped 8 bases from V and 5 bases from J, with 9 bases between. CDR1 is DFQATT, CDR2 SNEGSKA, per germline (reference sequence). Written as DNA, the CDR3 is TGCAGTCAAGGTGGTTATGGCTACACCTTC. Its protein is CSQGGYGYTF.

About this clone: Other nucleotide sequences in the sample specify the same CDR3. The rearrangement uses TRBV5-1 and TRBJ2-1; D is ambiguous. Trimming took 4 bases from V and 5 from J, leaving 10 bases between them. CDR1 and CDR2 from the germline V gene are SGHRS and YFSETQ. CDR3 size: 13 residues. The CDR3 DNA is TGCGCCAGCAGCCCCGACCCTGACAATGAGCAGTTCTTC. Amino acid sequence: CASSPDPDNEQFF.

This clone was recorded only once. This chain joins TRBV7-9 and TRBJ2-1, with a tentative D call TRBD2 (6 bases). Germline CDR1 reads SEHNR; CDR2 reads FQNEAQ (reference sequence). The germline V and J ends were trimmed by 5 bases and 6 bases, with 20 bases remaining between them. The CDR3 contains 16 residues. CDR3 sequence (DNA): TGTGCCAGCAGCCCCAGGCGGGACTCTAACTTCAATGAGCAGTTCTTC. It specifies CASSPRRDSNFNEQFF.

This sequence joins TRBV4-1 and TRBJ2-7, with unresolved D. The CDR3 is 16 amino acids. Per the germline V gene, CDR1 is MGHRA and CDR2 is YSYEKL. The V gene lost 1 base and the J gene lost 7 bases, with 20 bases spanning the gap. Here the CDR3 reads CASSQGSTSLSEEQYF. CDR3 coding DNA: TGCGCCAGCAGCCAAGGGTCAACCTCCCTATCAGAGGAGCAGTACTTC.